The clone carrying this TCR beta chain is medium-sized (0.01 to 0.1%) by share. The antigen is not known. The CDR3 contains 16 residues. The ends lost 0 bases at V and 2 bases at J; junction bases unmatched: 5. CDR1 SGDLS and CDR2 YYNGEE come from the germline V gene. The record originates from a study of type 1 regulatory T cells. Study summary: This in vitro CD4 product, T-allo10, is enriched for Tr1 cells and alloantigen-specific.

The graft donor-derived T-allo10 cells reportedly recognize host alloantigens, are anergic, and suppress alloantigen-specifically. In TCRdb, the reads were re-called with MiXCR into one record per CDR3 protein. The sample shows 5,500 to 7,000 distinct CDR3 sequences, around a quarter of them seen only once. The chain uses TRBV9 and TRBJ2-3; 8 bases are a match to TRBD2. The TCR was taken from a human donor in good health. Specimen: cultured T cells, either the whole culture or a sorted T cell fraction (not recorded which). As to subset: Tr1-enriched cell product generated in vitro against host alloantigens. The DNA of the CDR3 is TGTGCCAGCAGCGTAGGGATAGCGGGATACACAGATACGCAGTATTTT. It encodes CASSVGIAGYTDTQYF.